The rows below give T cell receptor beta chains drawn from one sample of a study of regulatory T cells in long-lasting Graves disease. TCRdb redid the calling of the multiplex PCR reads with MiXCR, one entry per CDR3 protein. The sample includes 240,000 or so distinct CDR3 sequences, 20% to 25% seen only once; the top ten take 14%. The source material was peripheral blood mononuclear cells (PBMCs), sampled at new diagnosis, from a patient treated with antithyroid drugs. These receptors all stem from a female donor with Graves disease. The CDR3 runs from the conserved cysteine through the conserved F or W. The D gene is left open where the match is weak. Some rows have no size entry. The others give once, few or many, or a class for an expanded clone.

V	J	size	D	CDR3	DNA
TRBV7-2	TRBJ2-1	many	TRBD2	CASSLWGEGEQFF	TGTGCCAGCAGCTTATGGGGGGAGGGGGAGCAGTTCTTC
TRBV4-3	TRBJ2-4	many	NA	CASSQDRRHPAKNIQYF	TGCGCCAGCAGCCAAGATCGTCGCCACCCTGCAAAAAACATTCAGTACTTC
TRBV7-2	TRBJ2-3	NA	TRBD2	CASRGLAGSATHTDTQYF	TGTGCCAGCAGAGGACTAGCGGGATCCGCCACCCACACAGATACGCAGTATTTT
TRBV2	TRBJ2-3	NA	TRBD1	CASTRDRYTDTQYF	TGTGCCAGCACCCGGGACAGATACACAGATACGCAGTATTTT
TRBV20-1	TRBJ2-2	many	NA	CSARSQLPNTGELFF	TGCAGTGCTAGAAGCCAGCTACCGAACACCGGGGAGCTGTTTTTT
TRBV4-3	TRBJ1-4	NA	NA	CASSQDLGGGHPEKLFF	TGCGCCAGCAGCCAAGACCTGGGGGGGGGACACCCTGAAAAACTGTTTTTT
TRBV6-1	TRBJ2-7	many	NA	CASTSILASSEQYF	TGTGCCAGCACGAGTATTTTGGCATCGTCGGAGCAGTACTTC
TRBV27	TRBJ1-6	many	NA	CASSLSLWAVNSPLHF	TGTGCCAGCAGTTTATCGTTATGGGCAGTAAATTCACCCCTCCACTTT
TRBV6-2/TRBV6-3	TRBJ2-5	many	TRBD2	CAASREGETQYF	TGTGCCGCCTCGAGGGAGGGAGAGACCCAGTACTTC
TRBV27	TRBJ2-7	many	NA	CASSLFRSREGLTYEQYF	TGTGCCAGCAGTTTATTTCGCTCACGCGAAGGTCTAACCTACGAGCAGTACTTC
TRBV5-1	TRBJ2-1	many	TRBD2	CASSLAGTSSYGEQFF	TGCGCCAGCAGCTTGGCCGGGACTAGCTCCTATGGTGAGCAGTTCTTC
TRBV13	TRBJ1-1	many	NA	CASSKDRRNTEAFF	TGTGCCAGCAGCAAAGACAGGAGAAACACTGAAGCTTTCTTT
TRBV20-1	TRBJ2-4	many	NA	CSASPAAKNIQYF	TGCAGTGCTAGTCCGGCAGCCAAAAACATTCAGTACTTC
TRBV19	TRBJ2-1	NA	TRBD1	CASIGGTGGTYNEQFF	TGTGCCAGTATAGGGGGGACAGGGGGCACCTACAATGAGCAGTTCTTC
TRBV7-2	TRBJ2-7	many	NA	CASSYRDQRAYEQYF	TGTGCCAGCAGTTACCGGGACCAGCGGGCCTACGAGCAGTACTTC
TRBV6-2/TRBV6-3	TRBJ2-3	many	NA	CASTPSGTDTQYF	TGTGCCAGCACTCCTAGCGGCACAGATACGCAGTATTTT
TRBV11-2	TRBJ2-7	once	NA	CASSLAEGGQYF	TGTGCCAGCAGCTTAGCCGAAGGAGGGCAGTACTTC
TRBV10-1	TRBJ2-5	many	NA	CASSESHGGETQYF	TGCGCCAGCAGTGAGTCGCACGGGGGAGAGACCCAGTACTTC
TRBV11-2	TRBJ2-7	many	NA	CASSLGPVEQYF	TGTGCCAGCAGCTTAGGCCCCGTCGAGCAGTACTTC
TRBV19	TRBJ2-5	NA	TRBD1	CASSGRTGEETQYF	TGTGCCAGTAGTGGAAGGACAGGCGAAGAGACCCAGTACTTC
TRBV7-3	TRBJ1-5	many	NA	CASSPLGWDPTGQPQHF	TGTGCCAGCAGCCCCCTGGGCTGGGATCCGACGGGACAGCCCCAGCATTTT
TRBV11-2	TRBJ2-3	NA	TRBD2	CASRRTSGSTDTQYF	TGTGCCAGCCGACGGACTAGCGGGAGCACAGATACGCAGTATTTT
TRBV7-2	TRBJ2-5	many	TRBD2	CASSLAGAGGQTQYF	TGTGCCAGCAGCTTAGCGGGGGCGGGGGGACAGACCCAGTACTTC
TRBV5-1	TRBJ1-1	many	NA	CASSLRGLNTEAFF	TGCGCCAGCAGCTTGCGGGGATTGAACACTGAAGCTTTCTTT
TRBV6-2/TRBV6-3	TRBJ2-7	many	NA	CASRSPETDEQYF	TGTGCCAGCAGGTCGCCCGAGACGGACGAGCAGTACTTC
TRBV9	TRBJ1-4	many	TRBD1	CASSPGTVQDEKLFF	TGTGCCAGCAGCCCCGGGACAGTTCAGGATGAAAAACTGTTTTTT
TRBV7-2	TRBJ2-1	NA	NA	CASSRRGSSYNEQFF	TGTGCCAGCAGCCGACGGGGGAGCTCCTACAATGAGCAGTTCTTC
TRBV28	TRBJ2-7	NA	NA	CASIAGQRSSYEQYF	TGTGCCAGCATTGCCGGACAGCGGAGCTCCTACGAGCAGTACTTC
TRBV28	TRBJ1-1	NA	NA	CASSLSRAGTEAFF	TGTGCCAGCAGTTTATCCAGGGCGGGAACTGAAGCTTTCTTT
TRBV7-9	TRBJ2-7	many	TRBD1	CASSAAGQGRYEQYF	TGTGCCAGCAGCGCCGCCGGACAGGGACGGTACGAGCAGTACTTC
TRBV20-1	TRBJ2-5	NA	NA	CSARARNTAAQETQYF	TGCAGTGCTAGAGCTAGGAACACAGCGGCCCAAGAGACCCAGTACTTC
TRBV20-1	TRBJ2-3	many	TRBD2	CSASPFSSGGLGGTQYF	TGCAGTGCTAGCCCATTCAGTAGCGGGGGCCTGGGGGGTACGCAGTATTTT
TRBV7-8	TRBJ1-5	NA	NA	CASSSEVRGPQHF	TGTGCCAGCAGCTCGGAGGTCAGGGGGCCCCAGCATTTT
TRBV7-9	TRBJ2-1	many	NA	CASSLDINEQFF	TGTGCCAGCAGCTTAGATATTAATGAGCAGTTCTTC
TRBV20-1	TRBJ2-1	many	NA	CSARPPTISYNEQFF	TGCAGTGCTAGGCCTCCCACCATCTCCTACAATGAGCAGTTCTTC
TRBV6-2/TRBV6-3	TRBJ1-6	few	NA	CASRPGLLFSPLHF	TGTGCCAGCAGACCGGGCCTTCTCTTTTCACCCCTCCACTTT
TRBV28	TRBJ2-1	NA	TRBD2	CASSQLAGGYSYNEQFF	TGTGCCAGCAGTCAGTTAGCGGGAGGTTACTCCTACAATGAGCAGTTCTTC
TRBV6-1	TRBJ1-4	few	NA	CASRLDSAHEKLFF	TGTGCCAGCAGACTTGACAGTGCCCATGAAAAACTGTTTTTT
TRBV5-1	TRBJ1-2	many	TRBD1	CASREGQANYGYTF	TGCGCCAGCAGGGAGGGACAGGCGAACTATGGCTACACCTTC
TRBV7-2	TRBJ2-2	many	NA	CASHEGGELFF	TGTGCCAGCCATGAAGGCGGGGAGCTGTTTTTT
TRBV5-1	TRBJ2-2	many	TRBD1	CASSLDPQGARTGELFF	TGCGCCAGCAGCTTGGATCCACAGGGGGCGCGTACCGGGGAGCTGTTTTTT
TRBV15	TRBJ1-3	many	NA	CATSRGAGGRLSGNTIYF	TGTGCCACCAGCAGAGGGGCAGGTGGACGTCTCTCTGGAAACACCATATATTTT
TRBV5-1	TRBJ2-5	many	TRBD1	CASSGGTGGETQYF	TGCGCCAGCAGCGGTGGGACAGGAGGAGAGACCCAGTACTTC
TRBV20-1	TRBJ2-2	many	NA	CSARVRDHLSTGELFF	TGCAGTGCTAGAGTCAGGGACCACCTTAGCACCGGGGAGCTGTTTTTT
TRBV6-2/TRBV6-3	TRBJ1-5	many	NA	CASSYVTGKGNQPQHF	TGTGCCAGCAGTTACGTAACAGGAAAGGGCAATCAGCCCCAGCATTTT
TRBV12-3/TRBV12-4	TRBJ2-3	medium-sized	NA	CASRHGNTQYF	TGTGCCAGCAGACACGGGAATACGCAGTATTTT
TRBV20-1	TRBJ2-3	NA	NA	CSARHAADTQYF	TGCAGTGCGAGACACGCGGCAGATACGCAGTATTTT
TRBV20-1	TRBJ2-7	many	NA	CSARDLGVSFAYEQYF	TGCAGTGCTAGAGACTTGGGGGTTTCTTTCGCCTACGAGCAGTACTTC
TRBV12-3/TRBV12-4	TRBJ2-4	many	TRBD1	CASSLTGQGSNIQYF	TGTGCCAGCAGTTTGACAGGGCAGGGGTCAAACATTCAGTACTTC
TRBV7-2	TRBJ2-1	many	TRBD2	CASSQDKVLADEQFF	TGCGCCAGCAGCCAAGATAAAGTCCTAGCGGATGAGCAGTTCTTC
TRBV5-4	TRBJ2-5	NA	NA	CASSLAGGGGEETQYF	TGTGCCAGCAGCTTGGCGGGGGGCGGGGGCGAAGAGACCCAGTACTTC
TRBV19	TRBJ1-5	many	NA	CASSIRENQPQHF	TGTGCCAGTAGTATCAGGGAGAATCAGCCCCAGCATTTT
TRBV30	TRBJ1-5	many	NA	CAWSATRGNQPQHF	TGTGCCTGGAGCGCGACAAGAGGCAATCAGCCCCAGCATTTT
TRBV20-1	TRBJ2-7	few	NA	CSWLGQHRDYEQYF	TGCAGTTGGCTCGGACAGCATAGAGACTACGAGCAGTACTTC
TRBV5-5	TRBJ1-5	NA	NA	CASSLASQGNQPRHF	TGTGCCAGCAGCTTAGCGTCGCAGGGCAATCAGCCCCGGCATTTT
TRBV29-1	TRBJ2-3	many	TRBD2	CSVVSGGTDTQYF	TGCAGCGTTGTAAGCGGGGGCACAGATACGCAGTATTTT
TRBV4-3	TRBJ2-1	NA	NA	CASSPRGGIIAYNEQFF	TGCGCCAGCAGCCCCAGGGGAGGTATCATCGCCTACAATGAGCAGTTCTTC